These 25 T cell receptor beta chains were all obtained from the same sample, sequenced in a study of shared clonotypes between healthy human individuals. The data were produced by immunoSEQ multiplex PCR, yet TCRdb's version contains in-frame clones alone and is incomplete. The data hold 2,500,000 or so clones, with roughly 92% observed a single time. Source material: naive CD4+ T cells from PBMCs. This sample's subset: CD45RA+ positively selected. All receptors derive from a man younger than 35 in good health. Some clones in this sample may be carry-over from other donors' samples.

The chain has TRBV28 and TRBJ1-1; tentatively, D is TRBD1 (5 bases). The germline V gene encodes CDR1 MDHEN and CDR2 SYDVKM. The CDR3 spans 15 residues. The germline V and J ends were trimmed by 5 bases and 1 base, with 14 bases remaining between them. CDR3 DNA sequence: TGTGCCAGCAGTGGGGACGCCCTGGGGAACACTGAAGCTTTCTTT. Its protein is CASSGDALGNTEAFF.

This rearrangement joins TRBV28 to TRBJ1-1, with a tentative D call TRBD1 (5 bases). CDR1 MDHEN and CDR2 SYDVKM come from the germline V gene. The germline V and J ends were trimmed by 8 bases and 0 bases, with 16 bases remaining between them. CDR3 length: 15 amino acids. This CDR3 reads CASVGQGEMNTEAFF. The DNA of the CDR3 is TGTGCCAGCGTAGGACAAGGTGAAATGAACACTGAAGCTTTCTTT.

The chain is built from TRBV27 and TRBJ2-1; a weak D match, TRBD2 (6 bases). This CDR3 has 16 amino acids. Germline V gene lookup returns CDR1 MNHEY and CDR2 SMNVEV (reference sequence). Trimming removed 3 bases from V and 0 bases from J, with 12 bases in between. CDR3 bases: TGTGCCAGCAGTTTCTATCGCGGGGCCTCCTACAATGAGCAGTTCTTC. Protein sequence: CASSFYRGASYNEQFF.

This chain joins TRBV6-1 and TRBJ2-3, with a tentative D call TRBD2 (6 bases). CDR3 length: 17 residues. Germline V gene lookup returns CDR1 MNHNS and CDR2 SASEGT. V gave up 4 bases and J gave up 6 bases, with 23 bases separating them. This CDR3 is CASSVVFGPHGGDTQYF. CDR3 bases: TGTGCCAGCAGTGTAGTTTTCGGGCCGCATGGGGGGGATACGCAGTATTTT.

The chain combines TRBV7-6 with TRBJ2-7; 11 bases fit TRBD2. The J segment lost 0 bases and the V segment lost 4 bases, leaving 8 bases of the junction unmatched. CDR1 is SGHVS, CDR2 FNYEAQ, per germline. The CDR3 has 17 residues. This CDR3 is CASSSGLAVLSSYEQYF. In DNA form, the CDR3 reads TGTGCCAGCAGCTCGGGACTAGCGGTACTGAGCTCCTACGAGCAGTACTTC.

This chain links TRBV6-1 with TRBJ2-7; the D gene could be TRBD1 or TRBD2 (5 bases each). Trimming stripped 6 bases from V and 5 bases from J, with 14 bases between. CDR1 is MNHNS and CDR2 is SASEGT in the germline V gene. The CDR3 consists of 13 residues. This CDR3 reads CASRDSLGHEQYF. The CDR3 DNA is TGTGCCAGCAGGGACTCCTTGGGACACGAGCAGTACTTC.

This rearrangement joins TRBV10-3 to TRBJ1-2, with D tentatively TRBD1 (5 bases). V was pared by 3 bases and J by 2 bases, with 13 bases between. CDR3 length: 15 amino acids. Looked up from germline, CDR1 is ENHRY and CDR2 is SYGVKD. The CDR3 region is CAISERGRSNYGYTF. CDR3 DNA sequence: TGTGCCATCAGTGAAAGGGGCAGATCGAACTATGGCTACACCTTC.

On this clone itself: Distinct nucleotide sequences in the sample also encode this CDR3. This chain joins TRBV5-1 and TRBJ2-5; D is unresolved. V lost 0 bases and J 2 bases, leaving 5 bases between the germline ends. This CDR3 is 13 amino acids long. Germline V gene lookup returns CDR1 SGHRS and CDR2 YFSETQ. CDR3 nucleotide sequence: TGCGCCAGCAGCTTGGGGTCTCAAGAGACCCAGTACTTC. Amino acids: CASSLGSQETQYF. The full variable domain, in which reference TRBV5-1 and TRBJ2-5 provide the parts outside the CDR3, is KAGVTQTPRYLIKTRGQQVTLSCSPISGHRSVSWYQQTPGQGLQFLFEYFSETQRNKGNFPGRFSGRQFSNSRSEMNVSTLELGDSALYLCASSLGSQETQYFGPGTRLLVL.

CDR3: CASSYGAGVETQYF. The DNA of the CDR3 is TGTGCCAGCAGTTACGGAGCGGGAGTAGAGACCCAGTACTTC. V usage is TRBV6-6 and J usage is TRBJ2-5, with TRBD2 matching over 8 bases. J lost 4 bases, V lost 2 bases, and 3 bases had no gene match. Per the germline V gene, CDR1 is MNHNY and CDR2 is SVGAGI (reference sequence). The CDR3 extends over 14 amino acids.

Written as DNA, the CDR3 is TGCGCCAGCAGCCCACAGGGCGGCGATGCGGAGACCCAGTACTTC. This translates into CASSPQGGDAETQYF. The chain recombines TRBV5-1 with TRBJ2-5; TRBD1 might be the D (6 bases). Trimming pared 4 bases from V and 5 bases from J, leaving 18 bases between. Germline CDR1 is SGHRS and CDR2 is YFSETQ. The CDR3 is made up of 15 amino acids.

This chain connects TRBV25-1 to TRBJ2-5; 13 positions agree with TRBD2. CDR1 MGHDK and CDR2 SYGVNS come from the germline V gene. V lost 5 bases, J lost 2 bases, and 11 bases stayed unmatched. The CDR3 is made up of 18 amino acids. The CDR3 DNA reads TGTGCCAGCAGTAAAACCACCGGGACTAGCGGGACTCAAGAGACCCAGTACTTC. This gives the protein CASSKTTGTSGTQETQYF.

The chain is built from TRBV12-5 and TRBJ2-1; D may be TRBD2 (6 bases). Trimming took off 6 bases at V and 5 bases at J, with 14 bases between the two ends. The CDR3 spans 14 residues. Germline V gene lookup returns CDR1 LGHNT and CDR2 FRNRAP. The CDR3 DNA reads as TGTGCTAGTGGCATCGGGACTGGAGACAATGAGCAGTTCTTC. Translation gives CASGIGTGDNEQFF.

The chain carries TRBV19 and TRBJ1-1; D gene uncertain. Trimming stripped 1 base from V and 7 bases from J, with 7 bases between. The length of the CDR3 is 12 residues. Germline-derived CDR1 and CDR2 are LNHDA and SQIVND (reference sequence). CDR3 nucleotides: TGTGCCAGTAGTATAGGTGCAGGTGAAGCTTTCTTT. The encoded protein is CASSIGAGEAFF.

The CDR3 DNA reads as TGCGCCAGCAGCTTGGTCCCGGGACAGGAGACGGATACGCAGTATTTT. Encoded protein: CASSLVPGQETDTQYF. The chain couples TRBV5-1 to TRBJ2-3, with 8 bases lining up with TRBD1. V trimming: 0 bases; J trimming: 6 bases; junction bases outside the gene matches: 9. Germline CDR1 SGHRS, CDR2 YFSETQ. This CDR3 is built from 16 residues.

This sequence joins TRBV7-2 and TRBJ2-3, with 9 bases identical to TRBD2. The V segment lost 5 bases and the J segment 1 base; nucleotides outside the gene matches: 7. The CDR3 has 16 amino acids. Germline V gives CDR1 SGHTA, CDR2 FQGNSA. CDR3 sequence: CASSARLAVRTDTQYF. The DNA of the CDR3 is TGTGCCAGCAGCGCCCGACTAGCGGTTCGCACAGATACGCAGTATTTT.

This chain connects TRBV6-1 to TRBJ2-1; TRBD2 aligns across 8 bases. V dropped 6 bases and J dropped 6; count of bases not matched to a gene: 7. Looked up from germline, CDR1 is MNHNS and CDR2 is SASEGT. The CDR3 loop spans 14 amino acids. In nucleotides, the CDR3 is TGTGCCAGCAGCCAAGGACTAGCCCCCAATGAGCAGTTCTTC. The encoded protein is CASSQGLAPNEQFF.

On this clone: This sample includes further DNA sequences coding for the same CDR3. Here the CDR3 reads CASSPQGTSNTGELFF. DNA of the CDR3: TGTGCCAGCTCACCACAGGGGACCTCGAACACCGGGGAGCTGTTTTTT. The chain links TRBV18 to TRBJ2-2; possibly TRBD1 or TRBD2 for D (5 bases each). Germline V CDR1 and CDR2: KGHSH, LQKENI. V lost 1 base and J lost 0, with 9 bases in between. The CDR3 covers 16 residues. The full variable domain, in which reference TRBV18 and TRBJ2-2 provide the parts outside the CDR3, is NAGVMQNPRHLVRRRGQEARLRCSPMKGHSHVYWYRQLPEEGLKFMVYLQKENIIDESGMPKERFSAEFPKEGPSILRIQQVVRGDSAAYFCASSPQGTSNTGELFFGEGSRLTVL.

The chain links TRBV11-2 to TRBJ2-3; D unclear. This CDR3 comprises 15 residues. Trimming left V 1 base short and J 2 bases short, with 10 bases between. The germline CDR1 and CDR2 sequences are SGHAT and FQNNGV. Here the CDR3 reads CASSLGYGFTDTQYF. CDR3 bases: TGTGCCAGCAGCTTAGGGTACGGATTCACAGATACGCAGTATTTT.

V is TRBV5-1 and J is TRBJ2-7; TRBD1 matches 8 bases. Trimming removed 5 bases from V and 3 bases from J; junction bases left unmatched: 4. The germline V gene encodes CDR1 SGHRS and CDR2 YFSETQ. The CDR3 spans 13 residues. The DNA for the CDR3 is TGCGCCAGCAGAAGAACAGGGGGCTACGAGCAGTACTTC. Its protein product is CASRRTGGYEQYF.

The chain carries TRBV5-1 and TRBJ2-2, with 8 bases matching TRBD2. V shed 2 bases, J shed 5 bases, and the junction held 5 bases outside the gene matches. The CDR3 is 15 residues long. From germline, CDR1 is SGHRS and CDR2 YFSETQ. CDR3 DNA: TGCGCCAGCAGCTTCAACGGGAGGGGGACCGGGGAGCTGTTTTTT. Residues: CASSFNGRGTGELFF.

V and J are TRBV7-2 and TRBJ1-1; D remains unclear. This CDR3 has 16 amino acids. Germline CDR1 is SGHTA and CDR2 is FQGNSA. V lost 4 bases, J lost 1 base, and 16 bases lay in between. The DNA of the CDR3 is TGTGCCAGCAGCTCCAACCTTGTGGCGCCGAACACTGAAGCTTTCTTT. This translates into CASSSNLVAPNTEAFF.

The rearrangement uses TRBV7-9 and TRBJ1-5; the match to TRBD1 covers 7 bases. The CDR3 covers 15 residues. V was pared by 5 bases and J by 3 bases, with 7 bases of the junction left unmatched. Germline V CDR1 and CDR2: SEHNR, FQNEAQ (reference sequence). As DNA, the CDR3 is TGTGCCAGCAGCCTAGGGGACAGTCCCAATCAGCCCCAGCATTTT. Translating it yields CASSLGDSPNQPQHF.

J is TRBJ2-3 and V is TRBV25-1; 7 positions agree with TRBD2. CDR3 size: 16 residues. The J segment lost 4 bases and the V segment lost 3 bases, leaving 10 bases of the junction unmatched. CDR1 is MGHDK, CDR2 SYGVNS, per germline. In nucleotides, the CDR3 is TGTGCCAGCAGTGATTCGGTGGGAGGGCCCTCAGATACGCAGTATTTT. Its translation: CASSDSVGGPSDTQYF.

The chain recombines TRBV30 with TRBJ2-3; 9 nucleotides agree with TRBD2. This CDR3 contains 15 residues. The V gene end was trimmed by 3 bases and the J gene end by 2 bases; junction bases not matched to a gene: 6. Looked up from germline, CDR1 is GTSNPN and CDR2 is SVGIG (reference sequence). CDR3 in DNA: TGTGCCTGGAGATCGAGCGGGAGGACCACAGATACGCAGTATTTT. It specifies CAWRSSGRTTDTQYF.

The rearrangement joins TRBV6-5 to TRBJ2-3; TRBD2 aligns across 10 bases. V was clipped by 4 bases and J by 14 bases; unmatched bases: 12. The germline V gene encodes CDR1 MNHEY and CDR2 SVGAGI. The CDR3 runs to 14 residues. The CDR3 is CASSSAAGGLFRYF. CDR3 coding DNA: TGTGCCAGCAGTTCGGCAGCGGGAGGGCTCTTTAGGTATTTT.